The TCR beta chain described here comes from a study of neurological immune-mediated disorders (dated by TCRdb to between 2017 and 2020). About the full investigation: Of the 35 or so multiple sclerosis patients, roughly 30 had relapsing-remitting MS and 3 had secondary progressive MS. The study compared peripheral blood TCR-beta repertoires of HTLV-I-associated myelopathy (HAM/TSP) patients, multiple sclerosis patients and healthy controls using UMI-based sequencing. Longitudinal samples, technical triplicates and paired sorted CD4+ and CD8+ T-cell subsets, alongside PBMC samples, were included among the approximately 100 TCR-beta libraries. The cohort included 68 subjects: approximately 15 with HAM/TSP, roughly 35 with multiple sclerosis, and roughly 20 healthy controls. What the work shows at the level of the full study, not this receptor alone: Across subjects, expanded clones never shared an identical CDR3 amino acid sequence, which suggests that the TCR-beta repertoires in every group were private. TCR clonal expansion was greatest in HAM/TSP patients and smallest in MS patients, who ranked below even healthy controls. In a phylogenetic analysis, the repertoires of 18 out of 34 MS patients fell into a single cluster of related CDR3 sequences, pointing to a possible signature at the repertoire level. No clinical or MRI features were associated with the MS cluster, and the authors said that larger cohorts are needed.

This clonotype was counted many times. It lacks a known antigen. No base qualities exist here, and no much larger clone lies one base off it. For unsorted PBMC libraries, 2 million PBMCs were used after storage in RNAlater at -80 degrees C until RNA extraction. The multiple sclerosis patients were enrolled in a US clinical protocol that used magnetic resonance imaging to evaluate disease progression. Peripheral blood was subjected to Ficoll-Hypaque density gradient centrifugation to isolate PBMCs, which were then cryopreserved in liquid nitrogen. The CDR3 starts with the cysteine, ends with the phenylalanine, and has 13 residues. The kept DNA is CDR3 alone, 39 bases in frame from the first base. CDR1 and CDR2, per the germline V gene (reference sequence), are MNHNY and SVGAGI. Deletion took 6 bases off V and 7 bases off J, with a span of 16 bases between the germline ends. To synthesize cDNA, template-switch 5'RACE was performed with a primer carrying a 10-nucleotide random unique molecular identifier so that each TCR transcript was tagged. Every sequencing run covered 15-18 subjects and yielded more than 180 million TCR-beta sequences. The RNeasy kit was used for extraction of total RNA. The KAPA Real-time Library Amplification kit was used to amplify TCR-beta VDJ regions with primers targeting the TCR constant region and the 5'RACE anchor. A first PCR added sample indexes and Illumina adaptors, after which a second PCR increased the library yield. The roughly 650 bp TCR product was size-selected on a 2% E-gel SizeSelection system after Ampure bead purification. Before pooling, libraries had their quality checked on a Bioanalyzer, their concentration measured with Qubit, and their quantity determined with the Kapa Library Quantification kit. Paired-end 2 x 150 bp sequencing of the libraries was performed on an Illumina HiSeq 2500. To increase sequence diversity, about 23-32% phiX was spiked into each library pool. For the original study's pipeline: Quality-filtered reads were processed with the UMI-based MiGEC pipeline, which removed over 75% of raw TCR sequences during error correction. IMGT germline references were used for aligning VDJ genes, and each clonotype was defined as a unique CDR3 amino acid sequence together with its V-J genes. VDJtools evaluated clonal expansion, Shannon diversity and CDR3 relatedness (CalcPairwiseDistances, ClusterSamples); CLCbio workbench built phylogenetic trees. Expanded clones were defined as having at least 8 unique UMIs, based on coefficient-of-variation modelling across technical triplicates. The public reads were reanalyzed by TCRdb: fastp trimming at Q25, MiXCR alignment, in-frame beta chains only. Rows are combined by CDR3 protein, so each entry shows the most common genes and DNA. TCRdb, not the original authors, processed these V and J calls. This sample lists about 65,000 distinct CDR3 sequences; roughly 3.7% were detected once. The ten largest make up around 2.7% of the sample.

This TCR was sampled from a man aged 50 to 60 with multiple sclerosis. The sample taken for sequencing was PBMCs. The rearranged chain carries TRBV6-6 and TRBJ2-7; a tentative D match to TRBD2 spans 5 bases. The nucleotides are TGTGCCAGCAGCCCTGGCGGCAAGCGGGAGCAGTACTTC. Translated, it reads CASSPGGKREQYF.